This entry is about one TCR beta chain. This specimen comes from a study of shared clonotypes between healthy human individuals. Naivety among CD8 cells was defined by CD45RO negativity and positive CCR7 selection, thereby excluding terminally differentiated effector memory CD45RA+ cells. V lost 0 bases to trimming and J lost 6 bases; unmatched junction nucleotides: 5. The CDR3 length is 14 residues. CDR1 SGDLS and CDR2 YYNGEE come from the germline V gene. In the authors' methods: Junction-only sequences produced by ImmunoSEQ had no quality scores, so filtering differed. Produced via immunoSEQ multiplex PCR; TCRdb's table is partial and in-frame only. D and trimming come from the DNA, and the V and J calls and clone size come from that table. The sample carries about 2.2 million clones, roughly 91% recorded once.

The clonotype originates from a man between 18 and 29 years old in good health. Some clones in this sample may be carry-over from other donors' samples. The chain is built from TRBV9 and TRBJ2-7; 8 bases match TRBD1. Sequencing used naive CD8+ T cells from PBMCs. This CDR3 is CASSVGTGSSEQYF. The DNA for the CDR3 is TGTGCCAGCAGCGTAGGGACAGGGAGTAGCGAGCAGTACTTC.